This T cell receptor (beta chain) was found in a study of Ad26.COV2.S vaccination and SARS-CoV-2 variants. Study at large: Donor got 5x10^10 or 1x10^11 viral particles of Ad26.COV2.S. Study-wide results and caveats: Placebo recipients and vaccine recipients were similar in non-spike TCR breadth.

Treatment defined: roughly 18 received Ad26.COV2.S at low or high dose, single or two shots; about 5 received placebo; per-sample allocation not given. Following the first vaccine or placebo injection, samples were taken on day 63. This person who donated was an adult of 18-55 years in Boston. V was clipped by 4 bases and J by 1 base; unmatched bases: 2. Germline CDR1 LGHNA, CDR2 YSLEER. This CDR3 is built from 16 residues. Produced via immunoSEQ multiplex PCR; TCRdb's table is partial and in-frame only. The sample consists of about 410,000 clones, about 88% of them appearing once. With respect to this clone: As yet, its antigen is unknown.

This chain joins TRBV4-3 and TRBJ2-5; 14 bases match TRBD2. The sequencing here drew on peripheral blood, taken in a trial of Ad26.COV2.S vaccine versus placebo. The sequence derives from a person aged 18 to 59 who received the Ad26.COV2.S COVID-19 vaccine or a placebo. The CDR3 here is CASSPGLAGGQETQYF. DNA for the CDR3: TGCGCCAGCAGCCCCGGACTAGCGGGGGGCCAAGAGACCCAGTACTTC.